The TCR beta chain under discussion was sequenced for a study of T cell responses to AZD1222 COVID-19 vaccine. Background on the study: It was second doses at about 4 or about 12 weeks that were pooled. Study-wide results and limits: Repertoires in all cases were sampled only once the peak T cell response had passed. Researchers report vaccine-associated CD4 TCRs spanning spike, with dominance at 160-218 and 743-854. Variant regions that are unmutated are reportedly the target of nearly half of spike-specific TCRs.

The CDR3 has 14 residues. Germline V gene lookup returns CDR1 SGHTA and CDR2 FQGNSA. V was shortened by 5 bases and J by 4 bases, with 14 bases between the two germline ends. About this clone: The antigen is unknown.

Generated by immunoSEQ multiplex PCR, the TCRdb table keeps only in-frame clones and is missing some. The sample shows 150,000 to 180,000 clones, roughly 90% of them seen only once. The sequence came from an adult in good health. The sequencing used peripheral blood, collected on day 0 of AZD1222 vaccination. The chain carries TRBV7-2 and TRBJ1-2; D gene uncertain. The CDR3 reads CASSPEGSSYGYTF. The CDR3 region has the DNA TGTGCCAGCAGCCCCGAAGGGAGTAGCTATGGCTACACCTTC.